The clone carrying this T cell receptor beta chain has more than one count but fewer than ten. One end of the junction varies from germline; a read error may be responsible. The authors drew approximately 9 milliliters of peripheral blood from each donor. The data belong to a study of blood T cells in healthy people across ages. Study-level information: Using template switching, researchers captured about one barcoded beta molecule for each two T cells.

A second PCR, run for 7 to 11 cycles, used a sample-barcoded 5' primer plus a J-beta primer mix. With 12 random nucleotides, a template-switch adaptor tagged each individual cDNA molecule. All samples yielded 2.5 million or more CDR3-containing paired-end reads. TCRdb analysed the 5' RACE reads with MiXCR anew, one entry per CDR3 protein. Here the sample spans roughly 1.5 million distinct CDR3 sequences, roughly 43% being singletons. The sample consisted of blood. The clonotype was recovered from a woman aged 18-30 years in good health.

The CDR3 reads CASSQDPGDYGYTF. The DNA of the CDR3 is TGTGCCAGCAGCCAAGATCCCGGAGACTATGGCTACACCTTC. This chain joins TRBV4-1 and TRBJ1-2, with D unresolved. Germline V gene sequence: CDR1 MGHRA, CDR2 YSYEKL. The CDR3 is made up of 14 amino acids.